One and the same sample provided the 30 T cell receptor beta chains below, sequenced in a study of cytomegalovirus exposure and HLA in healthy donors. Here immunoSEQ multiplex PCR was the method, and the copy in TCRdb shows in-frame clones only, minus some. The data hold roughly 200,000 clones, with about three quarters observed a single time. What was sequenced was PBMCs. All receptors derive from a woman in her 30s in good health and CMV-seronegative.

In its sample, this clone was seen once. This CDR3 is CATSRPRRTGGNTIYF. The CDR3 DNA sequence: TGTGCCACCAGCAGACCTCGTAGGACAGGGGGAAACACCATATATTTT. The chain is built from TRBV15 and TRBJ1-3, with 8 bases aligning to TRBD1. Germline lookup yields CDR1 LNHNV and CDR2 YYDKDF (reference sequence). This CDR3 has 16 residues. J was trimmed by 4 bases and V by 2 bases; bases with no gene match: 7.

CDR3 in amino acids: CASSYGGTIEGYTF. CDR3 bases: TGTGCCAGCAGTTATGGGGGGACCATCGAAGGCTACACCTTC. The chain links TRBV6-5 to TRBJ1-2; possibly TRBD1 for D (5 bases). The ends were cut back, 3 bases at V and 8 bases at J, with 16 bases in the middle. The CDR3 runs to 14 residues. Germline values: CDR1 MNHEY, CDR2 SVGAGI.

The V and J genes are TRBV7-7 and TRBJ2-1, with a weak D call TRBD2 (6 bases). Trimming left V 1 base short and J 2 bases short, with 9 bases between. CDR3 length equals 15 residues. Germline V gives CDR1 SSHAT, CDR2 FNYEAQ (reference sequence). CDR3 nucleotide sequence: TGTGCCAGCAGCTTAGTGGGGGGACCCTACAATGAGCAGTTCTTC. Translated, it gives CASSLVGGPYNEQFF.

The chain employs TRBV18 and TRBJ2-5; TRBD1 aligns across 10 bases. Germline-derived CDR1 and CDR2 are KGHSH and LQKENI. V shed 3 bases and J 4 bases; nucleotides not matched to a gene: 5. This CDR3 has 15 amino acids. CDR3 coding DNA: TGTGCCAGCTCACCCTCAGGACAGGGGGGAGAGACCCAGTACTTC. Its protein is CASSPSGQGGETQYF.

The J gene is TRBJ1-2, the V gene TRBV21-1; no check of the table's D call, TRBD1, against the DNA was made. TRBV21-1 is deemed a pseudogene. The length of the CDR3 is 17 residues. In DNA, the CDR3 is TGTGCCAGCAGCAAAGTCTCCCTCAGGGCAGGGCACTATGGCTACACCTTC. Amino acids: CASSKVSLRAGHYGYTF.

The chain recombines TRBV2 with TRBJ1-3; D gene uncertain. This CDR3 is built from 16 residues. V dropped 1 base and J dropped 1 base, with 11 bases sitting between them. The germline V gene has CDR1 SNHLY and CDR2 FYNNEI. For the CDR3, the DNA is TGTGCCAGCAGTGAAGTATTAAGCCCTTCTGGAAACACCATATATTTT. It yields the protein CASSEVLSPSGNTIYF.

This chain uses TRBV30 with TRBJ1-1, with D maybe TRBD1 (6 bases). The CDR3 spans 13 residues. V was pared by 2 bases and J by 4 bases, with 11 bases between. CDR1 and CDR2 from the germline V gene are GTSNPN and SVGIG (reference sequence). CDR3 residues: CAWSWRGLTEAFF. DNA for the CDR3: TGTGCCTGGAGTTGGCGGGGGCTCACTGAAGCTTTCTTT.

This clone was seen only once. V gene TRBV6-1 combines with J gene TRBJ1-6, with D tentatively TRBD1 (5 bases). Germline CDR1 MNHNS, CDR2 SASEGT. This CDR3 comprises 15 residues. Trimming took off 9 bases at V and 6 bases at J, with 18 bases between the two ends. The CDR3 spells CASVTELILNSPLHF. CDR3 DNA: TGTGCCAGTGTGACAGAGTTGATTCTTAATTCACCCCTCCACTTT.

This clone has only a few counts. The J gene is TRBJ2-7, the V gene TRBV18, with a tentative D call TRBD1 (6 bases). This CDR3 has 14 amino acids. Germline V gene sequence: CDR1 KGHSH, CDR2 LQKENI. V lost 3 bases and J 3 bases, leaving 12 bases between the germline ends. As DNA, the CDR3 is TGTGCCAGCTCACCCCTCGACAGGAACTACGAGCAGTACTTC. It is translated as CASSPLDRNYEQYF. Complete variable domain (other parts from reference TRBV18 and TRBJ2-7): NAGVMQNPRHLVRRRGQEARLRCSPMKGHSHVYWYRQLPEEGLKFMVYLQKENIIDESGMPKERFSAEFPKEGPSILRIQQVVRGDSAAYFCASSPLDRNYEQYFGPGTRLTVT.

The CDR3 DNA sequence: TGTGCCACCAGCAGAGATCGTCTATTTATGAACACTGAAGCTTTCTTT. The encoded protein is CATSRDRLFMNTEAFF. This sequence joins TRBV15 and TRBJ1-1; D not certain. This CDR3 is 16 amino acids long. V was trimmed by 0 bases and J by 0 bases, leaving 11 bases between them. Per germline, CDR1 LNHNV and CDR2 YYDKDF (reference sequence).

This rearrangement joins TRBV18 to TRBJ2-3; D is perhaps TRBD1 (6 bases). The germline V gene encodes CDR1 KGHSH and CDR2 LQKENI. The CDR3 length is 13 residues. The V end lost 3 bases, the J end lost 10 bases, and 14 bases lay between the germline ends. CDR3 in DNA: TGTGCCAGCTCACCTGATGGGGGCATCGCGCAGTATTTT. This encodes CASSPDGGIAQYF.

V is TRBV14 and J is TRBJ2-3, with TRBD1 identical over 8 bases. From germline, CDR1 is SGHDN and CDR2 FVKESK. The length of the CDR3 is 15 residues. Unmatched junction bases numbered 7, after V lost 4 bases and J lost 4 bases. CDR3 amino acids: CASSLRQGRSDTQYF. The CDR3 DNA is TGTGCCAGCAGCCTGAGACAGGGGAGATCAGATACGCAGTATTTT.

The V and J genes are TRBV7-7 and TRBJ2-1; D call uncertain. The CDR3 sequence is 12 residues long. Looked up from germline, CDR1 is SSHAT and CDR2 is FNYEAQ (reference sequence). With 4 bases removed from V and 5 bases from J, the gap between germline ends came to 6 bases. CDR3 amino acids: CASSSPNNEQFF. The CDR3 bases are TGTGCCAGCAGCTCCCCAAACAATGAGCAGTTCTTC.

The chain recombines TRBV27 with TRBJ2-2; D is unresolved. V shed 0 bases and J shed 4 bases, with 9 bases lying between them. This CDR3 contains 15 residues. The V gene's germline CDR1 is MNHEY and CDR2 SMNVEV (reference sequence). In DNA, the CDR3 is TGTGCCAGCAGTTTATCTTCCGGGTTCACCGGGGAGCTGTTTTTT. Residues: CASSLSSGFTGELFF.

The CDR3 loop is CASSPTNRDRFNTEAFF. The CDR3 bases are TGCGCCAGCAGTCCTACGAACCGGGACAGGTTCAACACTGAAGCTTTCTTT. The chain joins TRBV10-1 to TRBJ1-1; 8 bases agree with TRBD1. V was clipped by 5 bases and J by 2 bases; unmatched bases: 13. The CDR3 extends over 17 amino acids. In germline, CDR1 is WNHNN, CDR2 SYGVQD (reference sequence).

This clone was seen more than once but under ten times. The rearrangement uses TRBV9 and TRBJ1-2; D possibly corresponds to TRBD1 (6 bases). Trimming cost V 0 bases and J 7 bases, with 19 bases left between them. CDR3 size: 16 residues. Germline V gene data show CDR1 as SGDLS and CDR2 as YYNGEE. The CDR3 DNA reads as TGTGCCAGCAGCGTAGCGAAGTATCCAGGGGAGATTGGCTACACCTTC. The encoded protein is CASSVAKYPGEIGYTF.

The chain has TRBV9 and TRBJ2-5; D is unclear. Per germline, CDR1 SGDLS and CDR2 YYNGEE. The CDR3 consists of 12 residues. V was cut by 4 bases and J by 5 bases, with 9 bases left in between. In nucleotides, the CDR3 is TGTGCCAGCAGCCCCACCGGGGAGACCCAGTACTTC. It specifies CASSPTGETQYF. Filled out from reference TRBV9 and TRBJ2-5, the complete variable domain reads DSGVTQTPKHLITATGQRVTLRCSPRSGDLSVYWYQQSLDQGLQFLIQYYNGEERAKGNILERFSAQQFPDLHSELNLSSLELGDSALYFCASSPTGETQYFGPGTRLLVL.

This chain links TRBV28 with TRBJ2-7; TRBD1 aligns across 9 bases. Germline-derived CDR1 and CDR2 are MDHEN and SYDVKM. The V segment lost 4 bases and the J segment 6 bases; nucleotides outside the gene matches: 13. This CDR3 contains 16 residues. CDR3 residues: CASSSPTPRQGGEQYF. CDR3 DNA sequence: TGTGCCAGCAGTTCACCAACACCCCGACAGGGGGGCGAGCAGTACTTC.

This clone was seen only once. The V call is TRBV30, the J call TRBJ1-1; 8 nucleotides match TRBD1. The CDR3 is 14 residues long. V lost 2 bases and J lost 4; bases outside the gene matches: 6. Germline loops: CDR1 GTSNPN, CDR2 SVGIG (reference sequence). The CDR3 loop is CAWSIGQGFTEAFF. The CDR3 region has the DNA TGTGCCTGGAGTATAGGACAGGGATTCACTGAAGCTTTCTTT.

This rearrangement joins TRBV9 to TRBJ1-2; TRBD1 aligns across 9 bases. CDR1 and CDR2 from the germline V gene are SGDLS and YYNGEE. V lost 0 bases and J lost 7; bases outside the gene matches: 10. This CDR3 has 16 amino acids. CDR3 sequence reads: CASSVGSGGQGFGYTF. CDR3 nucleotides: TGTGCCAGCAGCGTAGGTTCAGGGGGACAGGGATTTGGCTACACCTTC.

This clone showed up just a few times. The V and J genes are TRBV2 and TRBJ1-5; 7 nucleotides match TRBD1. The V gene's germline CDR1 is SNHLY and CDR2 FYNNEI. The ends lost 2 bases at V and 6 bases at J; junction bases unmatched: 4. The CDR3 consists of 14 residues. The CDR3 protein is CASSESAGGQPQHF. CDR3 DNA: TGTGCCAGCAGTGAATCTGCAGGGGGTCAGCCCCAGCATTTT. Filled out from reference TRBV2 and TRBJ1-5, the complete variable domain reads EPEVTQTPSHQVTQMGQEVILRCVPISNHLYFYWYRQILGQKVEFLVSFYNNEISEKSEIFDDQFSVERPDGSNFTLKIRSTKLEDSAMYFCASSESAGGQPQHFGDGTRLSIL.

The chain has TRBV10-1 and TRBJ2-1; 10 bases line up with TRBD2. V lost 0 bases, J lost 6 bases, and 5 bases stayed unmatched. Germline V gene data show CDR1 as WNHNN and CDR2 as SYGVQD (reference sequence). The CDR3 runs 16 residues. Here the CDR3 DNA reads TGCGCCAGCAGTGAGTCTAGCGGGAGGTCTGGCAATGAGCAGTTCTTC. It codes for CASSESSGRSGNEQFF.

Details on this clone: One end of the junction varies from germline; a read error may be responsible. The CDR3 is CASREAGGEQYF. The CDR3 nucleotides read TGTGCCAGCAGGGAAGCGGGGGGCGAGCAGTACTTC. The chain joins TRBV2 to TRBJ2-7; 9 nucleotides line up with TRBD2. The CDR3 has 12 residues. Germline V CDR1 and CDR2: SNHLY, FYNNEI.

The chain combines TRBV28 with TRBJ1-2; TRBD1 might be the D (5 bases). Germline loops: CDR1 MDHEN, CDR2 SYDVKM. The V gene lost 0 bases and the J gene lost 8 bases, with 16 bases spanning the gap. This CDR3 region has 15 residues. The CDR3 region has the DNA TGTGCCAGCAGTTTATGGACAGAGTCTGTCGGGGGCTACACCTTC. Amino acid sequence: CASSLWTESVGGYTF.

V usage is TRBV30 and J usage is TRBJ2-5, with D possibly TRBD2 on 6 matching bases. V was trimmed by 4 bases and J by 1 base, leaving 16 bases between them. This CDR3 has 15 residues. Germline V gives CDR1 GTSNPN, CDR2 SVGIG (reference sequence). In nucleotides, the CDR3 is TGTGCCTGGAATTCAGTTCGGGGGATCCAAGAGACCCAGTACTTC. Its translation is CAWNSVRGIQETQYF.

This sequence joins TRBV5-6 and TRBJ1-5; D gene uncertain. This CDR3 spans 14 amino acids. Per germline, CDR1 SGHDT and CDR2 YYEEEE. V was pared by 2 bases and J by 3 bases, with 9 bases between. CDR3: CASSFGSDNQPQHF. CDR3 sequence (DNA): TGTGCCAGCAGCTTCGGGTCCGACAATCAGCCCCAGCATTTT.

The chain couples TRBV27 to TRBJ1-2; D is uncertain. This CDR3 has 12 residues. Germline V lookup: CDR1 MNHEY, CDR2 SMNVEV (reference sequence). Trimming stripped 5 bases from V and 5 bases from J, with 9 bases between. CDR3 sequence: CASSQTGYGYTF. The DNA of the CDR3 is TGTGCCAGCAGTCAAACGGGTTATGGCTACACCTTC.

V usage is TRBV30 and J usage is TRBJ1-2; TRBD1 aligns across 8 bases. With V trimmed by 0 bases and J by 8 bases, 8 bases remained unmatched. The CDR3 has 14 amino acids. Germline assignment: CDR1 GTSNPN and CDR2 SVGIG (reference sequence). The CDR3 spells CAWSVPVRGLGYTF. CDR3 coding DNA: TGTGCCTGGAGTGTACCCGTCAGGGGGCTCGGCTACACCTTC.

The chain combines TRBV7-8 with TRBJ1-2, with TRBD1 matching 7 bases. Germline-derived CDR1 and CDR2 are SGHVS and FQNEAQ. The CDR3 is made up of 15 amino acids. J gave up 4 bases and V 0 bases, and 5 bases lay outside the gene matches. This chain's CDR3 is CASSLADRRAYGYTF. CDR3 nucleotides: TGTGCCAGCAGCTTAGCGGACAGGAGGGCCTATGGCTACACCTTC.

CDR3 residues: CASSPPAGEDTEAFF. In nucleotides, the CDR3 is TGTGCCAGCTCACCACCTGCAGGGGAAGACACTGAAGCTTTCTTT. The genes are TRBV18 and TRBJ1-1, with a possible D match to TRBD1 (6 bases). Germline CDR1 and CDR2: KGHSH and LQKENI. The CDR3 is 15 amino acids. Trimming took off 0 bases at V and 3 bases at J, with 11 bases between the two ends.